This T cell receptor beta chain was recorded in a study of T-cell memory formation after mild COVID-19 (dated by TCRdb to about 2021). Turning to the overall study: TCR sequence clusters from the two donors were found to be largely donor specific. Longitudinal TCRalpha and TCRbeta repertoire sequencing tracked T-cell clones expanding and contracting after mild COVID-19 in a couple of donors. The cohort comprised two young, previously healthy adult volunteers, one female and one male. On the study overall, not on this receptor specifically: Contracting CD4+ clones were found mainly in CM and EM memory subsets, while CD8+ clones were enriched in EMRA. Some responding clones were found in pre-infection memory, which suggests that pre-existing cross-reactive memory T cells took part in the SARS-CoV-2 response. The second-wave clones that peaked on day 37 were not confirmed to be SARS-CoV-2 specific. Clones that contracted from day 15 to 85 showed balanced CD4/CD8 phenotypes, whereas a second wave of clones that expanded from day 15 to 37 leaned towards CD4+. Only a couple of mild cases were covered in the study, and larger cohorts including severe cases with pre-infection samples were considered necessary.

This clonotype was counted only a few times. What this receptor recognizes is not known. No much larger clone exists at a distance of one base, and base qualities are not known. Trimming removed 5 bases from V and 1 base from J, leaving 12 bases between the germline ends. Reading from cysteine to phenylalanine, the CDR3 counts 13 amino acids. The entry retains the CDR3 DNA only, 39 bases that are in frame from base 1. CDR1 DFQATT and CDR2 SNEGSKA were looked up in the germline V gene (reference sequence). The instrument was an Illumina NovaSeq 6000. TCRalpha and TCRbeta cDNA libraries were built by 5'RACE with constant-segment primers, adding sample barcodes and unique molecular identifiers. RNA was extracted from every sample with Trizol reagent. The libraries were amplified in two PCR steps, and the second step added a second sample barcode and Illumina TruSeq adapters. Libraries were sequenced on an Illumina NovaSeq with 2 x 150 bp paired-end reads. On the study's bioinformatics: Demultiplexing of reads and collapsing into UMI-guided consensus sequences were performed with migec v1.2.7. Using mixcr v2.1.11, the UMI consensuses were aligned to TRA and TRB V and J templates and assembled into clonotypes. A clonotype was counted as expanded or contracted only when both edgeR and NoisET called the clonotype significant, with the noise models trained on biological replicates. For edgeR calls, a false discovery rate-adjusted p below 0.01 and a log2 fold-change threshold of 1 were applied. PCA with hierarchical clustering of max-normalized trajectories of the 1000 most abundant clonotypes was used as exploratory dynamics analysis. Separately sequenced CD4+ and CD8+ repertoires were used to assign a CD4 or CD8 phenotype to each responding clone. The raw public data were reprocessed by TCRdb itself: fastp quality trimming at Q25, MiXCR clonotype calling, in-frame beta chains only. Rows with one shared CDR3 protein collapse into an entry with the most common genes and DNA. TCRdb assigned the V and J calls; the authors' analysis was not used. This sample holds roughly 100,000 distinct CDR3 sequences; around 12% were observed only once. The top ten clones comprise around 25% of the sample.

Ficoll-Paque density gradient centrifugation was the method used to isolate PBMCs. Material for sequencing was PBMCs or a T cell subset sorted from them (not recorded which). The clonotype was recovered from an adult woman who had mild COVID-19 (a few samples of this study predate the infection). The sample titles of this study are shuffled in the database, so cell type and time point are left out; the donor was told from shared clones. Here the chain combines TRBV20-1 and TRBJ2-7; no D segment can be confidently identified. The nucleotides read TGCAGTGCTTCGGACGTAGGATCCTACGAGCAGTACTTC. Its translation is CSASDVGSYEQYF.